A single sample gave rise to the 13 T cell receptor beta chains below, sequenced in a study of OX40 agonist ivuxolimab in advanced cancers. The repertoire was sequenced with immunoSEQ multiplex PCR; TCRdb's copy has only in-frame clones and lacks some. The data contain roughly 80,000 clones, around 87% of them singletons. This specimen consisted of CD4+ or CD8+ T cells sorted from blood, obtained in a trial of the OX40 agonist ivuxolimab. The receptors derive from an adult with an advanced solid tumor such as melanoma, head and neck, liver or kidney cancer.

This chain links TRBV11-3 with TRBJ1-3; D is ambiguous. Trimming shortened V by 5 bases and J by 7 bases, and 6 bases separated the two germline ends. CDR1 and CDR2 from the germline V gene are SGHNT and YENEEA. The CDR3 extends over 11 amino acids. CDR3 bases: TGTGCCAGCAGCCAAGGCAACACCATATATTTT. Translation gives CASSQGNTIYF.

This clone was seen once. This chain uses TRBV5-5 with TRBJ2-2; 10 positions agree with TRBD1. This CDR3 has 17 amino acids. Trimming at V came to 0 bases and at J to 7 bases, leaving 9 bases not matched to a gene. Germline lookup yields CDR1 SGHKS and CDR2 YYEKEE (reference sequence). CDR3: CASSLVWDRGFGGELFF. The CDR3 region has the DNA TGTGCCAGCAGCTTGGTTTGGGACAGGGGTTTTGGCGGGGAGCTGTTTTTT.

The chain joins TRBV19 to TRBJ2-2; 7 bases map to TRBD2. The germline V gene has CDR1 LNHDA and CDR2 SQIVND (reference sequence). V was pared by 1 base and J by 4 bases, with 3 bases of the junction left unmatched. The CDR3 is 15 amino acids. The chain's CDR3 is CASSIASGITGELFF. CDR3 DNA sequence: TGTGCCAGTAGTATAGCCAGCGGGATCACCGGGGAGCTGTTTTTT.

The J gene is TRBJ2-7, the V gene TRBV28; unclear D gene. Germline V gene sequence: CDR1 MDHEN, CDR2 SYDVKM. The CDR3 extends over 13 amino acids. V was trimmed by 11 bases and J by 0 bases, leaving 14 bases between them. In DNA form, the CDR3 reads TGTGCCGCCGGGCCCGCATCCTCCTACGAGCAGTACGTC. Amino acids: CAAGPASSYEQYV.

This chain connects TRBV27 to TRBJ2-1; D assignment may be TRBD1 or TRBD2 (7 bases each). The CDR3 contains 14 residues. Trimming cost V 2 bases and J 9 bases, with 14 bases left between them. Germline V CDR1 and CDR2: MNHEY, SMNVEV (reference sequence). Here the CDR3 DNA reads TGTGCCAGCAGTTTACAGGGGGGGCGCGCTGAGCAGTTCTTC. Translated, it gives CASSLQGGRAEQFF.

The CDR3 DNA reads as TGCGCCAGCAGCCATATGCAGGGGGGGACAGATACGCAGTATTTT. This encodes CASSHMQGGTDTQYF. The chain uses TRBV4-1 and TRBJ2-3; D might be TRBD1 or TRBD2, each matching 7 bases. Germline CDR1 and CDR2: MGHRA and YSYEKL. The CDR3 is made up of 15 amino acids. V lost 3 bases and J lost 3, with 13 bases in between.

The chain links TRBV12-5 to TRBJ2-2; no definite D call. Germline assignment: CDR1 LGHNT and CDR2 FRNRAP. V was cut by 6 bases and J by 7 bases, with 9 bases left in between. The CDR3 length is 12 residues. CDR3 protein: CASGGGGGELFF. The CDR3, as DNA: TGTGCTAGTGGGGGTGGTGGCGGGGAGCTGTTTTTT.

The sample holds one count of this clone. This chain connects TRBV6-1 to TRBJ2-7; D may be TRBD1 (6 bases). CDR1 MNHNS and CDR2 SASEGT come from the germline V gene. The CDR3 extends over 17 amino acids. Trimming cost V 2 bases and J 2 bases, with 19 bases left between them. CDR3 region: CASSELRGPTGTYEQYV. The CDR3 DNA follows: TGTGCCAGCAGTGAACTAAGAGGACCGACAGGTACCTACGAGCAGTACGTC.

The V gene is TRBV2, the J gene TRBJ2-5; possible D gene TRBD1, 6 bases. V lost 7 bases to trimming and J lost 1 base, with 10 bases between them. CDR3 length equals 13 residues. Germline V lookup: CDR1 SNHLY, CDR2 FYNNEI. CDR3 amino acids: CASTRDIQETQYF. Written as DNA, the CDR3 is TGTGCCAGCACCAGGGACATCCAAGAGACCCAGTACTTC.

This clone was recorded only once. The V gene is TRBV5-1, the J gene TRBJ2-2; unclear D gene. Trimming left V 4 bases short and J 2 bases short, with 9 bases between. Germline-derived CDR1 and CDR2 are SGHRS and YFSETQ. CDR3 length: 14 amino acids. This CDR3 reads CASSAAVNTGELFF. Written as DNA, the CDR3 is TGCGCCAGCAGCGCCGCCGTAAACACCGGGGAGCTGTTTTTT.

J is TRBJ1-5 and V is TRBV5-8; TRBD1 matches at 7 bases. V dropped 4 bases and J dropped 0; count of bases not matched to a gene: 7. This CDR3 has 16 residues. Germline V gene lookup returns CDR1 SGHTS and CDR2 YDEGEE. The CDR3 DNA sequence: TGTGCCAGCAGCCCCCGACAGGGACATAGCAATCAGCCCCAGCATTTT. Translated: CASSPRQGHSNQPQHF.

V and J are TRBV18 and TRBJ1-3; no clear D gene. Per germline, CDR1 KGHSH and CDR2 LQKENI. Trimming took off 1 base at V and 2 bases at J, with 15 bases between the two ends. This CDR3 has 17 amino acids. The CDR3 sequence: CASSPRFPPSPGNTIYF. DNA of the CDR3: TGTGCCAGCTCACCACGTTTTCCACCGTCCCCTGGAAACACCATATATTTT.

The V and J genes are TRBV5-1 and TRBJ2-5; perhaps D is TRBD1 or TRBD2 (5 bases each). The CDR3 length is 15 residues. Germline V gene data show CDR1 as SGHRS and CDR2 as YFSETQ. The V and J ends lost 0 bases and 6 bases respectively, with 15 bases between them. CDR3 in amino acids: CASSLVGSGAKTQYF. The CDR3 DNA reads TGCGCCAGCAGCTTGGTGGGGTCCGGGGCGAAGACCCAGTACTTC. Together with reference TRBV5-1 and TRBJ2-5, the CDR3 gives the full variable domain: KAGVTQTPRYLIKTRGQQVTLSCSPISGHRSVSWYQQTPGQGLQFLFEYFSETQRNKGNFPGRFSGRQFSNSRSEMNVSTLELGDSALYLCASSLVGSGAKTQYFGPGTRLLVL.